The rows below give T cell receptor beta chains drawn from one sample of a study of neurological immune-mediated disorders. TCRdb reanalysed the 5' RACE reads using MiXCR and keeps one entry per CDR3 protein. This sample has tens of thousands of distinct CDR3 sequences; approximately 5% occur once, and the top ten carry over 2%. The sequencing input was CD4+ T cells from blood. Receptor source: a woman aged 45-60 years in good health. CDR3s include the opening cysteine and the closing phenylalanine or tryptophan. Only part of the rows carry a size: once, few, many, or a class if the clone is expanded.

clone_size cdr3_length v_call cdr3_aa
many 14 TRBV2 CASSEAGRVMSAFF
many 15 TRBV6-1 CASSVPGQGDKKLFF
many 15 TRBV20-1 CSAREIRDSNQPQHF
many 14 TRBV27 CASSLGASTDTQYF
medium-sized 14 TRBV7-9 CASSNRDSNTEAFF
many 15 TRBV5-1 CASSLSGSSYNEQFF
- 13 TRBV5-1 CASSSGLNEKLFF
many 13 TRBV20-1 CSAQGLARNEQFF
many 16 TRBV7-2 CASSLDLAGFTDTQYF
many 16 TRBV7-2 CASSLGWTGGQNEQFF
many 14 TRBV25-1 CASSGRRDFAEAFF
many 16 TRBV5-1 CASSSLDGRTHNEQFF
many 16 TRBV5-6 CASSTRGGAGDTEQFF
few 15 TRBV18 CASSRTTNMVYEQYF
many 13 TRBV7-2 CASSFDRKETQYF
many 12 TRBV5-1 CASSLMDTGYTF
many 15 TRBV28 CASTALHGAPDTQYF
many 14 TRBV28 CASSLSPPTDTQYF
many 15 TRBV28 CASSPGSLFNYGYTF
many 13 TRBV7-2 CASSLEPQGTQYF
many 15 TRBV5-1 CASSSGGSGANVLTF
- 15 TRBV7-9 CARRRKTATNEKLFF
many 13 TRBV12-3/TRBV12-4 CASSLVQVNIQYF
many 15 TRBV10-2 CASSVSGIQTYEQYF
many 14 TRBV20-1 CSARVGTFNEKLFF
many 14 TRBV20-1 CSARDQGKGYEQYF
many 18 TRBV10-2 CASRQDGWQKRPTYEQYF